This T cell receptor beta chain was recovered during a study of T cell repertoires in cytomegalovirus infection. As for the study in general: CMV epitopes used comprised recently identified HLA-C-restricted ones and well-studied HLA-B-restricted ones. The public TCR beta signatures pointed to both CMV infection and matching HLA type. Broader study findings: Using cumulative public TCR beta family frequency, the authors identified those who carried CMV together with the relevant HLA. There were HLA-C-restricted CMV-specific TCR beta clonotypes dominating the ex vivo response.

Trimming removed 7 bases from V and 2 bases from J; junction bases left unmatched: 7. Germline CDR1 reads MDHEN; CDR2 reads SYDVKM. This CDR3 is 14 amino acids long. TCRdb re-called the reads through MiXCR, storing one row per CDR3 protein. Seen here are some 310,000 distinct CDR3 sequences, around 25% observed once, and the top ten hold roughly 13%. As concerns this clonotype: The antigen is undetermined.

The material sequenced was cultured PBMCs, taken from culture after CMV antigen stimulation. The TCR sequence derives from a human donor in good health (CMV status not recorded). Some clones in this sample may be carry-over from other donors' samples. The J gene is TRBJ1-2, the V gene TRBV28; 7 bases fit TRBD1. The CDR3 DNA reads TGTGCCAGCACCGAACCGGGACAGAACTATGGCTACACCTTC. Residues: CASTEPGQNYGYTF.